This T cell receptor beta chain was recorded in a study of cytomegalovirus exposure and HLA in healthy donors. This PCR relied on a set of 60 Vbeta primers and 13 Jbeta primers. Measured with immunoSEQ multiplex PCR; TCRdb has only the in-frame clones, and not every one. This table holds some 200,000 clones, around four fifths found once. Comments on this clone: Its specificity is not known.

The donors comprised healthy bone marrow donors. The CDR3 is 13 residues long. Trimming stripped 4 bases from V and 8 bases from J, with 15 bases between. CDR1 SGHNT and CDR2 YYREEE come from the germline V gene (reference sequence). Study-wide results and caveats: Of the V segments, some could not be distinguished, including TRBV6-2 and TRBV6-3, and were excluded. According to an earlier analysis, most TCR beta V segments yielded productive rearrangements about 87% or about 30% of the time. Researchers reported in a later analysis that common viral pathogens appeared linked to several top clusters.

Sequencing was done on a sample of PBMCs. The rearrangement uses TRBV5-4 and TRBJ1-2; the D gene is possibly TRBD1 (5 bases). The TCR originated in a woman aged 60 to 75 in good health and CMV-seropositive. CDR3 DNA sequence: TGTGCCAGCAGCAGGGACGGCGGGAGGGGCTACACCTTC. The encoded protein is CASSRDGGRGYTF.